The 11 T cell receptor beta chains in this list originate from one sample, sequenced in a study of T cells in Graves' hyperthyroidism and ophthalmopathy. RNA transcripts were the template for amplifying TCR beta CDR3 regions. The HTBI primer set drove a first-round RT-PCR of the TCR CDR3. TCRdb re-analysed the multiplex PCR reads in MiXCR, keeping a single row per CDR3 protein. Found here are nearly 600,000 distinct CDR3 sequences, 12% to 15% of them singletons; the top ten hold roughly 7.7%. The sequenced material came from blood. The receptor source for this set is a woman younger than 30 with Graves' ophthalmopathy.

This clonotype showed up many times. The chain uses TRBV30 and TRBJ1-5, with a tentative D call TRBD1 (6 bases). This CDR3 comprises 15 residues. Germline values: CDR1 GTSNPN, CDR2 SVGIG (reference sequence). The V gene lost 0 bases and the J gene lost 7 bases, with 16 bases spanning the gap. Here the CDR3 reads CAWSVGTGSAQPQHF. CDR3 nucleotides: TGTGCCTGGAGTGTAGGCACAGGGTCCGCGCAGCCCCAGCATTTT.

This clonotype was picked up many times. This chain connects TRBV15 to TRBJ2-3, with 12 bases that match TRBD2. This CDR3 is built from 16 residues. Germline CDR1 LNHNV, CDR2 YYDKDF (reference sequence). J gave up 0 bases and V 4 bases, and 2 bases lay outside the gene matches. CDR3 residues: CATSTGLAGSTDTQYF. CDR3 in DNA: TGTGCCACCAGCACCGGACTAGCGGGAAGCACAGATACGCAGTATTTT. The variable domain in full, completed from reference TRBV15 and TRBJ2-3, reads DAMVIQNPRYQVTQFGKPVTLSCSQTLNHNVMYWYQQKSSQAPKLLFHYYDKDFNNEADTPDNFQSRRPNTSFCFLDIRSPGLGDTAMYLCATSTGLAGSTDTQYFGPGTRLTVL.

This clonotype occurred many times. The V gene is TRBV10-3, the J gene TRBJ1-1, with no clear D. Germline V gives CDR1 ENHRY, CDR2 SYGVKD. The CDR3 totals 14 residues. V lost 0 bases and J lost 1, with 6 bases in between. CDR3 residues: CAISESGGNTEAFF. DNA of the CDR3: TGTGCCATCAGTGAGTCAGGTGGGAACACTGAAGCTTTCTTT.

This clonotype came up many times. The CDR3 DNA sequence: TGTGCCAGCAGCTGGACTAGCGGGAGGGCCTTGTTTTACAATGAGCAGTTCTTC. It encodes CASSWTSGRALFYNEQFF. V is TRBV11-1 and J is TRBJ2-1; 15 bases line up with TRBD2. In germline, CDR1 is SGHAT, CDR2 FQDESV (reference sequence). Unmatched junction bases numbered 8, after V lost 4 bases and J lost 4 bases. The CDR3 is 18 residues long.

This chain links TRBV28 with TRBJ1-3, with TRBD1 matching over 12 bases. J gave up 8 bases and V 8 bases, and 4 bases lay outside the gene matches. Germline V gene data show CDR1 as MDHEN and CDR2 as SYDVKM. The CDR3 extends over 13 amino acids. In nucleotides, the CDR3 is TGTGCCAGCTCAGGGACAGGGGGCCACACCATATATTTT. This encodes CASSGTGGHTIYF.

This clonotype was counted once. The gene calls are TRBV4-2 and TRBJ2-7, with D possibly matching TRBD2 (5 bases). Germline V gives CDR1 LGHNA, CDR2 YNFKEQ. The CDR3 covers 17 residues. V shed 3 bases and J shed 5 bases, with 23 bases lying between them. The CDR3 bases are TGTGCCAGCAGCCAGGGTGACGATAGCGAGAGAGGCAACGAGCAGTACTTC. Protein sequence: CASSQGDDSERGNEQYF.

At least ten counts were recorded for this clonotype. The V gene is TRBV18, the J gene TRBJ2-3; D might be TRBD1 or TRBD2, each matching 5 bases. V was trimmed by 3 bases and J by 2 bases, leaving 18 bases between them. CDR1 KGHSH and CDR2 LQKENI come from the germline V gene. The CDR3 totals 17 residues. The CDR3, as DNA: TGTGCCAGCTCACCGTCCCTAGTCTGGGACCTCACAGATACGCAGTATTTT. Translated: CASSPSLVWDLTDTQYF.

This clonotype showed up many times. V gene TRBV12-3 or TRBV12-4 combines with J gene TRBJ2-3, with D possibly being TRBD1 or TRBD2 (6 bases each). V lost 7 bases and J 1 base, leaving 15 bases between the germline ends. CDR3 length: 15 amino acids. The CDR3 sequence: CASNRGDTGTDTQYF. The DNA for the CDR3 is TGTGCCAGCAATAGGGGGGACACAGGCACAGATACGCAGTATTTT.

The gene calls are TRBV2 and TRBJ2-7; tentatively, D is TRBD1 (6 bases). The J call could be wrong; TRBJ2-1 is a better fit for the DNA end. This CDR3 region has 16 residues. Germline CDR1 and CDR2: SNHLY and FYNNEI. CDR3 in DNA: TGTGCCAGCAGCGTAAGGTCCGGGACACGACCCTACGAGCAGTTCTTC. Translation gives CASSVRSGTRPYEQFF.

For this clonotype: Relative to the germline gene, one junction end is altered; a read error may explain this. V and J are TRBV5-1 and TRBJ1-1; the D gene is possibly TRBD1 (6 bases). CDR1 is SGHRS, CDR2 YFSETQ, per germline. The CDR3 contains 15 residues. The CDR3 DNA reads as TGTGCCAGCAGTCTTCGGGGGGCTTGGGACACTGAAGCTTTCTTT. This gives the protein CASSLRGAWDTEAFF.

Comment on this clonotype: A much larger clone is a single base away; this may be a read error. The chain links TRBV6-1 to TRBJ2-3; D is tentatively TRBD1 or TRBD2 (5 bases each). The germline CDR1 and CDR2 sequences are MNHNS and SASEGT. The CDR3 runs 14 residues. The CDR3 here is CASGTAYHTDTHYF. CDR3 nucleotide sequence: TGTGCCAGCGGGACGGCTTACCACACAGATACGCATTATTTT.